The clone carrying this TCR beta chain was recorded a few times. These data belong to a study of OX40 agonist ivuxolimab in advanced cancers. Study overall: An anti-OX40 (CD134) antibody with agonistic activity, ivuxolimab, was administered to patients. Dose-escalation patients suffered from hepatocellular carcinoma, melanoma, renal cell or head and neck cancer.

Assay: immunoSEQ multiplex PCR; the TCRdb copy retains only in-frame clones and omits some. Altogether around 26,000 clones are present, around 80% being singletons, with the ten largest covering around 24%. Trimming took 4 bases from V and 6 from J, leaving 7 bases between them. Germline values: CDR1 SGHRS, CDR2 YFSETQ. The CDR3 runs to 11 residues. This chain links TRBV5-1 with TRBJ1-1, with D unclear. The clonotype was recovered from an adult with an advanced solid tumor such as melanoma, head and neck, liver or kidney cancer. The starting material was CD4+ or CD8+ T cells sorted from blood, obtained in a trial of the OX40 agonist ivuxolimab. Here the CDR3 DNA reads TGCGCCAGCAGCAGGCCCCCTGAAGCTTTCTTT. Translating gives CASSRPPEAFF.